The present T cell receptor (beta chain) was sequenced within a study of shared clonotypes between healthy human individuals. Findings of the study overall: Although depth was large, rarefaction showed that sequencing of the sorted subsets was incomplete. Some clonotypes were shared by all four sorted-subset donors, while others were not shared. The non-shared ones had lower generation probabilities than the shared ones.

CDR1 and CDR2 (germline): SGHAT, FQNNGV. V lost 6 bases to trimming and J lost 10 bases, with 13 bases between them. This CDR3 has 12 amino acids. Sorted-subset replicate PCRs used about 0.2 ug of genomic DNA. This amount corresponded to 33,000 or so T cell genomes. TCRdb keeps only in-frame clones here, not all; method: immunoSEQ multiplex PCR. The sample yields roughly 640,000 clones, under 80% seen once. Donors were Caucasian adults residing in Nashville, Tennessee, USA. A few counts support this clone. The antigen is unknown. The sequencing sample was made of memory CD4+ T cells sorted from blood. Subset denoted: CD45RA-negative fraction. The clonotype comes from a woman aged 25 to 39 in good health. The V call is TRBV11-2, the J call TRBJ2-1, with no clear D. DNA of the CDR3: TGTGCCAGCAGTTGGTCGATAGGGGAGCAGTTCTTC. The encoded protein is CASSWSIGEQFF.